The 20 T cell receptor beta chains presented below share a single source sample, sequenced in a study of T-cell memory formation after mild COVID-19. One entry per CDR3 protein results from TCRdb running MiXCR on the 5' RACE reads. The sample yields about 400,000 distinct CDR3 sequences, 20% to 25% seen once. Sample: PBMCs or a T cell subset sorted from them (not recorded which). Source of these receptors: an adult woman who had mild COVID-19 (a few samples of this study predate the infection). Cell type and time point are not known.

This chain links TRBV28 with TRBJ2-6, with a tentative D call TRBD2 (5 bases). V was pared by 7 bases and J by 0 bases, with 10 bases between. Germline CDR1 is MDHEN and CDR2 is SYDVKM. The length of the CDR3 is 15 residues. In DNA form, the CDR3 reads TGTGCCAGCACCATCGGGGACTCTGGGGCCAACGTCCTGACTTTC. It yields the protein CASTIGDSGANVLTF.

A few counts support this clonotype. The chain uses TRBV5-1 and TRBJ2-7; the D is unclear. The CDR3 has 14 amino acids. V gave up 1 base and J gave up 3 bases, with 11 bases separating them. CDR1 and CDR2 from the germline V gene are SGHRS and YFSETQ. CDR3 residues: CASSLIGIGYEQYF. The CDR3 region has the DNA TGCGCCAGCAGCTTGATAGGTATTGGCTACGAGCAGTACTTC.

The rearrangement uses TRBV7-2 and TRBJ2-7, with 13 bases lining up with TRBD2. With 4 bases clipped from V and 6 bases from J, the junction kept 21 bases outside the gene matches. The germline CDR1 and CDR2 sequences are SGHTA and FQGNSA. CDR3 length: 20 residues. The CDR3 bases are TGTGCCAGCAGCTGGAAACAGGGGGGGTGGGGACTAGCGGGACCCGGCGAGCAGTACTTC. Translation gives CASSWKQGGWGLAGPGEQYF.

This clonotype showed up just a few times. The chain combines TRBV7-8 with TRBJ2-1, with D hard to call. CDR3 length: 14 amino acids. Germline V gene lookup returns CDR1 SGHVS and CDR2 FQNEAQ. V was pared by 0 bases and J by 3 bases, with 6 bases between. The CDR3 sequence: CASSLALIYNEQFF. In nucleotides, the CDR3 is TGTGCCAGCAGCTTAGCGCTCATCTACAATGAGCAGTTCTTC.

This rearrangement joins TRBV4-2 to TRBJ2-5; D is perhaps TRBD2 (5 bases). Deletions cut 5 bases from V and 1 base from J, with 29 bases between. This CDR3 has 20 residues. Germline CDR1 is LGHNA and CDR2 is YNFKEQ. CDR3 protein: CASSATGTRGGRVVQETQYF. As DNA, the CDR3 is TGTGCCAGCAGCGCCACTGGTACACGGGGTGGCCGGGTAGTCCAAGAGACCCAGTACTTC.

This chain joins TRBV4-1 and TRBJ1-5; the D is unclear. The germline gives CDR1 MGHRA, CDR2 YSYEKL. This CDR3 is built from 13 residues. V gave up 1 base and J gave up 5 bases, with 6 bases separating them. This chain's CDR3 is CASSQVVDQPQHF. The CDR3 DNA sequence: TGCGCCAGCAGCCAAGTGGTAGATCAGCCCCAGCATTTT.

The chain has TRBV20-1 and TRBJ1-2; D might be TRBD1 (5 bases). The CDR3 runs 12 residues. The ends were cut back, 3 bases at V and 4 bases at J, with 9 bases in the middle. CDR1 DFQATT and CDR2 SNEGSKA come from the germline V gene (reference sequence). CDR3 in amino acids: CSARRGGYGYTF. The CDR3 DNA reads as TGCAGTGCTAGGCGTGGGGGCTATGGCTACACCTTC.

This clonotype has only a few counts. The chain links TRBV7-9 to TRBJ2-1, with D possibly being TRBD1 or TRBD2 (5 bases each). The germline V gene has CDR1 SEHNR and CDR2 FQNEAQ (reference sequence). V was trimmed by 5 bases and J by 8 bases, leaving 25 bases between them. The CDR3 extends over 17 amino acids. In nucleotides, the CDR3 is TGTGCCAGCAGCCCCTACCCCGGGACGCCAAATAGCGATGAGCAGTTCTTC. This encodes CASSPYPGTPNSDEQFF.

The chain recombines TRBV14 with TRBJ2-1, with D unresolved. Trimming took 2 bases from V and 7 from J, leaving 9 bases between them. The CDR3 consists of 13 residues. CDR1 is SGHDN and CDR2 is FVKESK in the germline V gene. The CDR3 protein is CASSQPGWNEQFF. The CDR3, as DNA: TGTGCCAGCAGCCAACCCGGATGGAATGAGCAGTTCTTC. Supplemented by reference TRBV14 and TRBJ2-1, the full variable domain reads EAGVTQFPSHSVIEKGQTVTLRCDPISGHDNLYWYRRVMGKEIKFLLHFVKESKQDESGMPNNRFLAERTGGTYSTLKVQPAELEDSGVYFCASSQPGWNEQFFGPGTRLTVL.

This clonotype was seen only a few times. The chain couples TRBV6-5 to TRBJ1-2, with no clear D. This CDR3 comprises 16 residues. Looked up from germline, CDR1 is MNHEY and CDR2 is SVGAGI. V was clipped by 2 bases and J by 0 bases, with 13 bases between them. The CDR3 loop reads CASSYGPSGANYGYTF. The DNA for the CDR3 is TGTGCCAGCAGTTACGGACCCTCAGGAGCTAACTATGGCTACACCTTC.

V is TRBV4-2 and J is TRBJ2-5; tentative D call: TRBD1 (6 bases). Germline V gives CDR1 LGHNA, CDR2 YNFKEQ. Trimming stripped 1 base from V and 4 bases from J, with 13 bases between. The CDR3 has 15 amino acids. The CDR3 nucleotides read TGTGCCAGCAGCCAAGGAAGTCGCAGGGGAGAGACCCAGTACTTC. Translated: CASSQGSRRGETQYF.

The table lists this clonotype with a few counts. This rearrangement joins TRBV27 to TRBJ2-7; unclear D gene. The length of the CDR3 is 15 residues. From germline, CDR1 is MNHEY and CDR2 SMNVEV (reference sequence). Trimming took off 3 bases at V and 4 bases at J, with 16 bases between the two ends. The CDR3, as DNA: TGTGCCAGCAGTTTCGTCGCCGACTGGCGGTACGAGCAGTACTTC. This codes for CASSFVADWRYEQYF.

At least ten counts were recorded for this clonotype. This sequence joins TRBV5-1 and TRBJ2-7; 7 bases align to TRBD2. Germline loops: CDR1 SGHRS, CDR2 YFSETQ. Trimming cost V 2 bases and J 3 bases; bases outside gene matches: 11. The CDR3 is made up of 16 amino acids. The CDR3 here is CASSFHGTTVLYEQYF. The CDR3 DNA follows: TGCGCCAGCAGCTTCCATGGGACTACCGTACTCTACGAGCAGTACTTC. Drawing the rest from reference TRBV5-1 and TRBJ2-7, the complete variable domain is KAGVTQTPRYLIKTRGQQVTLSCSPISGHRSVSWYQQTPGQGLQFLFEYFSETQRNKGNFPGRFSGRQFSNSRSEMNVSTLELGDSALYLCASSFHGTTVLYEQYFGPGTRLTVT.

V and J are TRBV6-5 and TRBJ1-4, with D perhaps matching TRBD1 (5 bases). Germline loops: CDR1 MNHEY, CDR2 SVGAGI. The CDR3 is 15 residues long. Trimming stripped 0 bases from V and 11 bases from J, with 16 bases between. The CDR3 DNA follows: TGTGCCAGCAGTTACTCGAATCTAGCCGAGGGGAAACTGTTTTTT. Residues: CASSYSNLAEGKLFF.

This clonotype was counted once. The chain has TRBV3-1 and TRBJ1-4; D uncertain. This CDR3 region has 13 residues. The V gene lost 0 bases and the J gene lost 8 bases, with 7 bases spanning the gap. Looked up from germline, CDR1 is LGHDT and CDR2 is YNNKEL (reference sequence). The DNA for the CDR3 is TGTGCCAGCAGCCAAGAATTGGGGGAAAAACTGTTTTTT. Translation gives CASSQELGEKLFF. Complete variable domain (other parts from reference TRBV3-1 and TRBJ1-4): DTAVSQTPKYLVTQMGNDKSIKCEQNLGHDTMYWYKQDSKKFLKIMFSYNNKELIINETVPNRFSPKSPDKAHLNLHINSLELGDSAVYFCASSQELGEKLFFGSGTQLSVL.

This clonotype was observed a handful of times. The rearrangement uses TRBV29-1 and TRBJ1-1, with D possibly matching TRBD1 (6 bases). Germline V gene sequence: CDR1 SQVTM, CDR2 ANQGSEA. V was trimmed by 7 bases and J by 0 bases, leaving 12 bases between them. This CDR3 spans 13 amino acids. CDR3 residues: CSGRTDLNTEAFF. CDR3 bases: TGCAGCGGCCGGACAGACCTGAACACTGAAGCTTTCTTT.

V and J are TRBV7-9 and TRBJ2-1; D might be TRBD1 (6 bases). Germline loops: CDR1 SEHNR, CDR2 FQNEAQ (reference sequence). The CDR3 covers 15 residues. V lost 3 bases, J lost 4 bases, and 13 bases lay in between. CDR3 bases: TGTGCCAGCAGCTTCGGGACACTCCTATACAATGAGCAGTTCTTC. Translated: CASSFGTLLYNEQFF.

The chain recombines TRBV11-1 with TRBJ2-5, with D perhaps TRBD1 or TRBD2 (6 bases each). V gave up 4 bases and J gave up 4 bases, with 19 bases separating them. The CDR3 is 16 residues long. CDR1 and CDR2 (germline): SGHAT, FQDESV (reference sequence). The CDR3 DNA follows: TGTGCCAGCAGCTCAATGACAGGAGGGGTGCGAGAGACCCAGTACTTC. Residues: CASSSMTGGVRETQYF. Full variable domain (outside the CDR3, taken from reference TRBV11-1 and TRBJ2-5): EAEVAQSPRYKITEKSQAVAFWCDPISGHATLYWYRQILGQGPELLVQFQDESVVDDSQLPKDRFSAERLKGVDSTLKIQPAELGDSAMYLCASSSMTGGVRETQYFGPGTRLLVL.

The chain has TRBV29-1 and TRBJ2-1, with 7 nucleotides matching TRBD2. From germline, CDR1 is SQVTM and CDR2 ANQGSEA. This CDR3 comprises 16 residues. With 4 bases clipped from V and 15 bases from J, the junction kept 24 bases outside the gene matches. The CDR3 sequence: CSVVDRGPSGDLTGFF. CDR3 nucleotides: TGCAGCGTTGTCGACCGAGGGCCTAGCGGAGACCTTACAGGGTTCTTC.

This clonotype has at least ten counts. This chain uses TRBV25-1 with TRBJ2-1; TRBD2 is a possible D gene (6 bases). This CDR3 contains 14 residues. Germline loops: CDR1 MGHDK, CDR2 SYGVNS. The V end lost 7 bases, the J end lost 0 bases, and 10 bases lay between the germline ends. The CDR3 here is CASTRGSSYNEQFF. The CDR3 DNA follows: TGTGCCAGCACCCGGGGGAGCTCCTACAATGAGCAGTTCTTC.